This T cell receptor beta chain was recovered during a study of CD8 T cells in Susac syndrome. General study results and limits: The study admitted that it had a relatively small number of individuals in its TCR sequencing and HLA analysis.

As to this clonotype: Antigen: not known.

Through negative isolation, CD4+ and CD8+ T cells were obtained, while TEMRA cells were enriched using FACS. Random hexamers were used to reverse transcribe an amount of about 0.45 to 1 ug RNA. The amplification used immunoSEQ multiplex PCR on TCR beta CDR3; it spanned 54 Vbeta and 13 Jbeta. MiXCR, applied by TCRdb to the immunoSEQ multiplex PCR reads, yields one record per CDR3 protein. Here the sample spans approximately 280,000 distinct CDR3 sequences, approximately 81% being singletons. The V segment lost 4 bases and the J segment 1 base; nucleotides outside the gene matches: 16. Germline CDR1 and CDR2: LGHDT and YNNKEL (reference sequence). The CDR3 runs 19 residues.

V and J are TRBV3-1 and TRBJ2-5, with 9 nucleotides matching TRBD2. This clonotype originated in a human donor with multiple sclerosis. The sequenced sample was CD8+ T cells from PBMCs. Here the CDR3 DNA reads TGTGCCAGCAGCCCTCGGTACTATGTCGCGGGAGGGAGCCAAGAGACCCAGTACTTC. Amino acids: CASSPRYYVAGGSQETQYF.